These T cell receptor beta chains were read from a single sample in a study of early T cells in non-severe SARS-CoV-2 infection. TCRdb recomputed calls from the 5' RACE reads with MiXCR, one row per CDR3 protein. The sample includes 80,000 to 95,000 distinct CDR3 sequences, approximately 13% of them seen just once. Material: whole blood. These receptors were taken from an adult who was a healthcare worker with PCR-confirmed SARS-CoV-2 infection or an uninfected control (not recorded which). The CDR3 runs from the conserved cysteine through the conserved F or W. Each record gives: clone size, J gene, V gene, D gene, CDR3 protein, CDR3 DNA. The D gene is left open where the match is weak. Clone size appears in some rows only: once, few, many, or a class for an expanded clone.

many,TRBJ1-5,TRBV9,.,CASSAYNEAGITRYSNQPQHF,TGTGCCAGCAGCGCCTACAACGAAGCAGGGATTACGCGGTATAGCAATCAGCCCCAGCATTTT
.,TRBJ2-1,TRBV7-6,TRBD2,CASSLIWPTSGTHNEQFF,TGTGCCAGCAGCTTAATCTGGCCCACTAGCGGGACTCACAATGAGCAGTTCTTC
.,TRBJ2-5,TRBV18,.,CASSPLRRRSYQETQYF,TGTGCCAGCTCACCCCTACGTCGTCGCTCCTACCAAGAGACCCAGTACTTC
.,TRBJ1-4,TRBV18,TRBD1,CASSDRGNEKLFF,TGTGCCAGCTCCGACAGGGGTAATGAAAAACTGTTTTTT
once,TRBJ2-1,TRBV5-1,.,CASSLGPGLTNEQFF,TGCGCCAGCAGCTTGGGACCGGGACTCACCAATGAGCAGTTCTTC
.,TRBJ1-1,TRBV12-3/TRBV12-4,.,CASSREPGGGTVAFF,TGTGCCAGCAGCCGTGAACCTGGGGGAGGCACCGTAGCTTTCTTT
few,TRBJ2-5,TRBV20-1,.,CSARDPAGLQETQYF,TGCAGTGCTAGAGATCCCGCCGGATTGCAAGAGACCCAGTACTTC
few,TRBJ2-1,TRBV7-3,.,CASSPRGGLYNEQFF,TGTGCCAGCAGCCCCCGCGGAGGACTTTACAATGAGCAGTTCTTC
.,TRBJ2-7,TRBV18,TRBD1,CASSGQGEQYF,TGTGCCAGCTCAGGACAGGGGGAGCAGTACTTC
few,TRBJ2-2,TRBV3-1,TRBD2,CASSPAAGTSGTGELFF,TGTGCCAGCAGCCCTGCCGCCGGGACTAGCGGCACCGGGGAGCTGTTTTTT
many,TRBJ2-1,TRBV19,.,CASSIDLSVGSAGEQFF,TGTGCCAGTAGTATAGATCTCTCGGTAGGGTCGGCGGGCGAGCAGTTCTTC
.,TRBJ2-1,TRBV11-2,TRBD2,CASSRDRGGNEQFF,TGTGCCAGCAGCCGGGACCGGGGGGGGAATGAGCAGTTCTTC
few,TRBJ2-7,TRBV10-3,TRBD2,CAISLAGAEQYF,TGTGCCATCAGCCTAGCGGGCGCCGAGCAGTACTTC
many,TRBJ2-6,TRBV12-3/TRBV12-4,.,CASSSYSGANVLTF,TGTGCCAGCAGTTCCTACTCTGGGGCCAACGTCCTGACTTTC
many,TRBJ1-1,TRBV7-3,.,CASSHRDGRSTEAFF,TGTGCCAGCAGTCACCGGGACGGGAGGAGCACTGAAGCTTTCTTT
.,TRBJ1-4,TRBV10-3,TRBD1,CAISARAPGQGRVNEKLFF,TGTGCCATCAGCGCGCGGGCCCCGGGACAGGGAAGGGTAAATGAAAAACTGTTTTTT
.,TRBJ2-2,TRBV6-6,.,CASSYLNTGVGAGELFF,TGTGCCAGCAGTTACCTAAACACGGGAGTGGGAGCCGGGGAGCTGTTTTTT
.,TRBJ2-3,TRBV25-1,.,CASSEGGRSTDTQYF,TGTGCCAGCAGTGAAGGGGGGCGTAGCACAGATACGCAGTATTTT
.,TRBJ1-1,TRBV12-3/TRBV12-4,.,CASSFLTWENTEAFF,TGTGCCAGCAGTTTCCTCACCTGGGAGAACACTGAAGCTTTCTTT
.,TRBJ2-7,TRBV7-9,.,CASSLLDRSSYEQYF,TGTGCCAGCAGCTTACTAGACAGGAGCTCCTACGAGCAGTACTTC
few,TRBJ2-2,TRBV5-1,.,CASSFGQANTGELFF,TGCGCCAGCAGCTTTGGGCAGGCGAACACCGGGGAGCTGTTTTTT
.,TRBJ2-7,TRBV18,TRBD1,CASSPPAGGYEQYF,TGTGCCAGCTCACCCCCGGCAGGGGGATACGAGCAGTACTTC
.,TRBJ2-1,TRBV6-2/TRBV6-3,.,CASSSSFYYNEQFF,TGTGCCAGCAGTTCTAGCTTCTACTACAATGAGCAGTTCTTC
.,TRBJ2-7,TRBV11-2,.,CASSLLRDRGPYEQYF,TGTGCCAGCAGCTTGCTGAGGGACCGTGGGCCCTACGAGCAGTACTTC